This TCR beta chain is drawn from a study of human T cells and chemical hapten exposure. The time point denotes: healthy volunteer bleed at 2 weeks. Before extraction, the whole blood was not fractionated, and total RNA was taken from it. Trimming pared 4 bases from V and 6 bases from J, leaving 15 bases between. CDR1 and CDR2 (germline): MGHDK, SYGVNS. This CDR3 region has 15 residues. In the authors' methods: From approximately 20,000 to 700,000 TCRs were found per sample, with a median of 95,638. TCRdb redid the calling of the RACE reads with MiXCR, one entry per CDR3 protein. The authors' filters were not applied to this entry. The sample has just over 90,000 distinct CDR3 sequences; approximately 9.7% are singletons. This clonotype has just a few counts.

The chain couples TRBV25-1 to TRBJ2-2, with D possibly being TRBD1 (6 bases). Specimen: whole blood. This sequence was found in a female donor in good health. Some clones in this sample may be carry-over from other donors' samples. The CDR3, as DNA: TGTGCCAGCAGTGTACAGGGTCCGCGCGCCGGGGAGCTGTTTTTT. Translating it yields CASSVQGPRAGELFF.